This TCR beta chain is from a study of blood T cell repertoires in COVID-19. This CDR3 has 17 amino acids. V lost 4 bases and J lost 4; bases outside the gene matches: 10. CDR1 PRHDT and CDR2 FYEKMQ come from the germline V gene (reference sequence). Produced via immunoSEQ multiplex PCR; TCRdb's table is partial and in-frame only. Of some 330,000 clones detected, 80% to 85% appear once; the ten largest clones hold approximately 5%. Material: PBMCs or T cells enriched from blood (not recorded which). The TCR comes from a woman aged 45-65 years who had recovered from COVID-19. This chain connects TRBV13 to TRBJ2-1; TRBD2 matches 10 bases. In DNA, the CDR3 is TGTGCCAGCAGCTCTGCTAGCGGGAGCGCCTTTTACAATGAGCAGTTCTTC. This gives the protein CASSSASGSAFYNEQFF.